Listed below are T cell receptor beta chains from one sample, sequenced in a study of T cell responses to AZD1222 COVID-19 vaccine. Measured with immunoSEQ multiplex PCR; TCRdb has only the in-frame clones, and not every one. The repertoire holds roughly 67,000 clones, with 70% to 90% as singletons. Sequenced here: peripheral blood, sampled on day 0 of AZD1222 vaccination. The receptors come from an adult in good health. Both conserved end residues are part of each CDR3.

J gene,V gene,CDR3 protein
TRBJ2-7,TRBV12-3/TRBV12-4,CASSPTSYEQYF
TRBJ2-7,TRBV19,CASSIPGAYEQYF
TRBJ1-3,TRBV6-6,CASIMDRSSGNTIYF
TRBJ1-6,TRBV6-2/TRBV6-3,CASSYGGLTNSPLHF
TRBJ2-3,TRBV9,CASSVNPQRGAADTQYF
TRBJ2-1,TRBV27,CASSLTQRGGRNNEQFF
TRBJ1-2,TRBV10-3,CAISRIGGHGYTF
TRBJ1-5,TRBV25-1,CASSAGWGQPQHF
TRBJ1-1,TRBV24-1,CATSDTGEAFF
TRBJ2-3,TRBV30,CAFTAQTSGRRADTQYF
TRBJ2-7,TRBV4-1,CASSQSQREGGLREQYF
TRBJ2-2,TRBV7-8,CASSSDGGHRGTGELFF
TRBJ2-1,TRBV25-1,CASTRGTDEQFF
TRBJ2-5,TRBV9,CASSVSSGGPLETQYF
TRBJ2-1,TRBV19,CASRISGKVYNEQFF
TRBJ1-2,TRBV29-1,CSVEKDLGYTF
TRBJ1-5,TRBV13,CASSQGPGGQPQHF
TRBJ2-1,TRBV18,CASSPGTLAYNEQFF
TRBJ2-7,TRBV5-4,CASSLLAGTYEQYF
TRBJ2-7,TRBV15,CATSIIRDSTYEQYF
TRBJ2-3,TRBV5-1,CASGLADSSYTQYF
TRBJ2-7,TRBV13,CASRMTTSYEQYF
TRBJ2-1,TRBV27,CASSNLGLAGSEQFF
TRBJ2-3,TRBV7-3,CASSLRTGGTDTQYF
TRBJ1-1,TRBV3-1/TRBV3-2,CASSRGHYPEAFF
TRBJ1-2,TRBV24-1,CATSERTANYGYTF
TRBJ2-7,TRBV7-9,CASSFLGSGSYEQYF
TRBJ2-7,TRBV5-4,CASSLEVSLSEQYF
TRBJ2-7,TRBV28,CASSFLGTTYEQYF
TRBJ2-3,TRBV10-3,CAIKISGGTDTQYF
TRBJ1-1,TRBV18,CASSPRSVNTEAFF
TRBJ1-5,TRBV6-2/TRBV6-3,CASRPGPTQNSNQPQHF
TRBJ2-7,TRBV3-1/TRBV3-2,CASSYGTDYEQYF
TRBJ1-5,TRBV19,CASSVTGNTDGPQHF
TRBJ1-1,TRBV19,CASSISVNTEAFF
TRBJ1-5,TRBV27,CASRKGAGGNQPQHF
TRBJ2-7,TRBV28,CASSRDRAYEQYF
TRBJ1-2,TRBV29-1,CSVVPTGVGYTF
TRBJ2-1,TRBV7-3,CASSPIAGGPPYNEQFF
TRBJ2-1,TRBV4-1,CASSQVSGRGYNEQFF
TRBJ2-7,TRBV4-3,CASSQAVLSDSSYEQYF
TRBJ2-2,TRBV27,CASRTLLAAKGGELFF
TRBJ2-6,TRBV27,CASSSLGQAVLSGANVLTF
TRBJ1-5,TRBV19,CASSIGAVGGSNQPQHF
TRBJ1-5,TRBV7-9,CASSSTGAYNQPQHF
TRBJ1-5,TRBV30,CAWSRGRNNQPQHF
TRBJ1-5,TRBV6-1,CASSDNRGMGQPQHF
TRBJ1-3,TRBV5-1,CASQWTGEAGNTIYF
TRBJ1-5,TRBV6-2/TRBV6-3,CASSRFSNRGDQPQHF